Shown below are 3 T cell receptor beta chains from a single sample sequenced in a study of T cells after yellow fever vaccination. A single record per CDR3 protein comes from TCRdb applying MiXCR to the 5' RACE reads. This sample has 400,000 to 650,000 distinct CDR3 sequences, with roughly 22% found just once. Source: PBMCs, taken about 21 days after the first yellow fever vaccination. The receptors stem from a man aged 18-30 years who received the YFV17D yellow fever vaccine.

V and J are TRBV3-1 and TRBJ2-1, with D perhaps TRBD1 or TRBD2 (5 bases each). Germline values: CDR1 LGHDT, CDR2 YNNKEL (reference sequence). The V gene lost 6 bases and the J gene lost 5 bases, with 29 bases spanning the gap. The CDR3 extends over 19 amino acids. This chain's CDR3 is CASRYTLGREGRTDNEQFF. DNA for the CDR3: TGTGCCAGCAGATACACCCTGGGGCGAGAGGGGCGCACCGACAATGAGCAGTTCTTC.

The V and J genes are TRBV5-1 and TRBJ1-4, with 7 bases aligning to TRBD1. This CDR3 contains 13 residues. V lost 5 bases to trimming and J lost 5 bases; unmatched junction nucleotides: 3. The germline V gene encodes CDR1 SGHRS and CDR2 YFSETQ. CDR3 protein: CASRQGPNEKLFF. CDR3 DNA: TGCGCCAGCAGACAGGGGCCAAATGAAAAACTGTTTTTT.

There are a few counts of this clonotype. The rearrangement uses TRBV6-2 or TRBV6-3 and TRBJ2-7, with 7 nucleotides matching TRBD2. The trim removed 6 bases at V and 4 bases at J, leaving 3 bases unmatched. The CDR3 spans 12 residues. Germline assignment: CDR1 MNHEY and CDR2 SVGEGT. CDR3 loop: CASSWEGYEQYV. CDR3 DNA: TGTGCCAGCAGCTGGGAGGGTTACGAGCAGTACGTC.